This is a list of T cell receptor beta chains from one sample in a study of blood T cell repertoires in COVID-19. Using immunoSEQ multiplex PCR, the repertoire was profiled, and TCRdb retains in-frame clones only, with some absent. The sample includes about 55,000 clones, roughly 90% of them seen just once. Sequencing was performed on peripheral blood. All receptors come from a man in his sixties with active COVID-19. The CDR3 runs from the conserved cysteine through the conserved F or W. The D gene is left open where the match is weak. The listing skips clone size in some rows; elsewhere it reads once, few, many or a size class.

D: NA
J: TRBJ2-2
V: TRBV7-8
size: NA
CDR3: CASSLGLNGELFF
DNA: TGTGCCAGCAGCTTAGGCCTAAACGGGGAGCTGTTTTTT

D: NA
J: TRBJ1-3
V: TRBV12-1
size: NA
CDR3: CASSPRQGKAGNTIYF
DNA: TGCGCCAGCAGCCCCAGACAGGGGAAGGCTGGAAACACCATATATTTT

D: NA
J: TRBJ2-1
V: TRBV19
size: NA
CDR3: CASSMGDTRSDNEQFF
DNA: TGTGCCAGTAGTATGGGGGACACCCGCTCGGACAATGAGCAGTTCTTC

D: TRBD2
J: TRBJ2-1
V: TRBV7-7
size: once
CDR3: CASSFGTSVSNEQFF
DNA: TGTGCTAGCAGCTTTGGGACTAGCGTTTCTAATGAGCAGTTCTTC

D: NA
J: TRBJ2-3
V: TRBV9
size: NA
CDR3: CASSVVADTQYF
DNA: TGTGCCAGCAGCGTAGTCGCAGATACGCAGTATTTT

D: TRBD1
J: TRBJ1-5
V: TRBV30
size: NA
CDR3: CAWSVGQGNQPQHF
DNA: TGTGCCTGGAGTGTGGGACAGGGGAATCAGCCCCAGCATTTT

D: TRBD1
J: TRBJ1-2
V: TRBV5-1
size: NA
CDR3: CASSFFSGQGAYGYTF
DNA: TGCGCCAGCAGCTTTTTCTCGGGACAGGGGGCCTATGGCTACACCTTC

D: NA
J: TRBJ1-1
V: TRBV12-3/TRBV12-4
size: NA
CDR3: CASALTKNTEAFF
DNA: TGTGCCAGCGCCTTAACTAAGAACACTGAAGCTTTCTTT

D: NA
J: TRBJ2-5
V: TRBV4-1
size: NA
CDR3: CASSQDPGRFQETQYF
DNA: TGCGCCAGCAGCCAAGATCCTGGCAGGTTCCAAGAGACCCAGTACTTC

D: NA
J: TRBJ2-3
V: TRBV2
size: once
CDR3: CASNPGGTSTDTQYF
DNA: TGTGCCAGCAACCCAGGGGGGACTAGCACAGATACGCAGTATTTT

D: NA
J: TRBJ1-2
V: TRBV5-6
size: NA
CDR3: CASSFTGLGYTF
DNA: TGTGCCAGCAGCTTCACAGGGTTGGGCTACACCTTC

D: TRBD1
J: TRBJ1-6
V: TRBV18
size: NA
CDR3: CASSPQGAGSPLHF
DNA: TGTGCCAGCTCACCCCAGGGGGCAGGTTCACCCCTCCACTTT

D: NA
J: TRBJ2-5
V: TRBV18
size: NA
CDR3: CASSPGGQETQYF
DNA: TGTGCCAGCTCACCCGGAGGGCAAGAGACCCAGTACTTC

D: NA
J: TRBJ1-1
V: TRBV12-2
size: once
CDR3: CASRLSGDSNTEAFF
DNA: TGTGCAAGTCGCTTATCCGGGGACTCGAACACTGAAGCTTTCTTT

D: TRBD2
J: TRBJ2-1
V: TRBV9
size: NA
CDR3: CASSVTSPRGNEQFF
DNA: TGTGCCAGCAGCGTGACTAGCCCTAGGGGAAATGAGCAGTTCTTC

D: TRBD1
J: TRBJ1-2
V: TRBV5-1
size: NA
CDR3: CASSPEGQGYYGYTF
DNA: TGCGCCAGCAGCCCGGAGGGACAGGGATACTATGGCTACACCTTC

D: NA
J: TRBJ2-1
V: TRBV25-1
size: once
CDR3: CASSGLWSGIYNEQFF
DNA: TGTGCCAGCAGTGGGCTCTGGTCAGGGATCTACAATGAGCAGTTCTTC

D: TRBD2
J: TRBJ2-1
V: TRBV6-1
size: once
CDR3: CASSESGNYNEQFF
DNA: TGTGCCAGCAGTGAGAGCGGGAATTACAATGAGCAGTTCTTC

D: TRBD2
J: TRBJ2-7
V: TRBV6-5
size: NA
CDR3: CASSYGLVTYEQYF
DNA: TGTGCCAGCAGTTACGGACTAGTGACCTACGAGCAGTACTTC

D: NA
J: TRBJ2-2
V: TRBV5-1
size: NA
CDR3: CASSSRVGNTGELFF
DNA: TGCGCCAGCAGCTCCAGGGTAGGGAACACCGGGGAGCTGTTTTTT

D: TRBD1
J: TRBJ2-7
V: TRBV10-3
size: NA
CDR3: CAISQTGTYEQYF
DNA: TGTGCCATCAGCCAGACAGGGACCTACGAGCAGTACTTC

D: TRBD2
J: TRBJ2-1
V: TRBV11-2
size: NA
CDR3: CASSLFLAGNEQFF
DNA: TGTGCCAGCAGCTTATTCCTAGCGGGTAATGAGCAGTTCTTC

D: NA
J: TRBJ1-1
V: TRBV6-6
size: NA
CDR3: CASSYSTGNTEAFF
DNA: TGTGCCAGCAGTTACTCGACGGGGAACACTGAAGCTTTCTTT

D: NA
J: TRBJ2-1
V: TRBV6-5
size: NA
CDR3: CASRLGGNEQFF
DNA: TGTGCCAGCAGGCTAGGTGGGAATGAGCAGTTCTTC

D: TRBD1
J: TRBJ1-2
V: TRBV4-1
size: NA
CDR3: CASSQPRTGDYGYTF
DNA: TGCGCCAGCAGCCAACCAAGGACAGGGGACTATGGCTACACCTTC

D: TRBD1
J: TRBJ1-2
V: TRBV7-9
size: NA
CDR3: CASSPRQGGYGYTF
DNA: TGTGCCAGCAGCCCCAGACAGGGCGGCTATGGCTACACCTTC

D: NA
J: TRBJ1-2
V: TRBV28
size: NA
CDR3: CASRLSNYGYTF
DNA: TGTGCCAGCAGACTAAGTAACTATGGCTACACCTTC

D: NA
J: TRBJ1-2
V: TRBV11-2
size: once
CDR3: CASSLEGRGYTF
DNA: TGTGCCAGCAGCTTAGAGGGGCGCGGCTACACCTTC

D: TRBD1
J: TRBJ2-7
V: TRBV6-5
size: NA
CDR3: CASRSDRGLREQYF
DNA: TGTGCCAGCAGGTCAGACAGGGGATTGAGGGAGCAGTACTTC

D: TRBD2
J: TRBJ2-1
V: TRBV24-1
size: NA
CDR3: CATSDSRTSGSRRNEQFF
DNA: TGTGCCACCAGTGATTCCAGGACTAGCGGGAGTAGGCGGAATGAGCAGTTCTTC

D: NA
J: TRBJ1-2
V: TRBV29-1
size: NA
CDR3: CSVEGLGGYTF
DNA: TGCAGCGTTGAAGGACTCGGTGGCTACACCTTC

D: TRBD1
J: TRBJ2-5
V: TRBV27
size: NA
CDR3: CASSLLQGIFETQYF
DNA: TGTGCCAGCAGTTTATTACAGGGGATCTTTGAGACCCAGTACTTC

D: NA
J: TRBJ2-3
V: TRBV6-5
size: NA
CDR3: CASSSPGRGWDTQYF
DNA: TGTGCCAGCAGTTCCCCGGGCAGGGGTTGGGATACGCAGTATTTT

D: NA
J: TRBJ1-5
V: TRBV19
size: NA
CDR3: CASSIDREDQPQHF
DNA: TGTGCCAGTAGTATAGACAGGGAGGATCAGCCCCAGCATTTT

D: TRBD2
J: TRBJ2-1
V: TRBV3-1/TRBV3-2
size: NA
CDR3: CASSHGTSGSTGQFF
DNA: TGTGCCAGCAGCCACGGGACTAGCGGGAGCACTGGGCAGTTCTTC

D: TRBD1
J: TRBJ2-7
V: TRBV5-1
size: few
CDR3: CASTRRGLGEQYF
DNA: TGCGCCAGCACCAGAAGGGGGCTGGGTGAGCAGTACTTC

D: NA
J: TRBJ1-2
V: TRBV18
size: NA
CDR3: CASSPRAGNYGYTF
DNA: TGTGCCAGCTCACCACGGGCAGGAAACTATGGCTACACCTTC

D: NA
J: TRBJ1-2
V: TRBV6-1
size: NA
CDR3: CASSESGDGYTF
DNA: TGTGCCAGCAGTGAGTCAGGGGATGGCTACACCTTC

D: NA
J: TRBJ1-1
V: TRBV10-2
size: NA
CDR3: CASSDRHPSTATEAFF
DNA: TGCGCCAGCAGCGACAGGCACCCCTCTACCGCCACTGAAGCTTTCTTT

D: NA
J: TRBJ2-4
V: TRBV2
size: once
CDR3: CASGRLDIQYF
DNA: TGTGCCAGCGGGAGGTTGGACATTCAGTACTTC

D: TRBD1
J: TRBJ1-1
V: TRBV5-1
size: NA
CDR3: CASSLQGAGNTEAFF
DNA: TGCGCCAGCAGCTTACAGGGGGCGGGAAACACTGAAGCTTTCTTT

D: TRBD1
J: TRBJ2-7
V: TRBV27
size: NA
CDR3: CASSPPTGATYEQYF
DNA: TGTGCCAGCAGTCCCCCGACAGGGGCGACCTACGAGCAGTACTTC

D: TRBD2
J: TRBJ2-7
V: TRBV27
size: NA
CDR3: CASSFLAGYEQYF
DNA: TGTGCCAGCAGTTTCCTAGCGGGATACGAGCAGTACTTC

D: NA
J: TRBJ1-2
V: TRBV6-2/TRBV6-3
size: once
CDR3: CASSYSEGFGGYTF
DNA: TGTGCCAGCAGTTACTCGGAAGGTTTCGGGGGCTACACCTTC

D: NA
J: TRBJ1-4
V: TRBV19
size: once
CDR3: CASAGEKLFF
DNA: TGTGCCAGTGCAGGGGAAAAACTGTTTTTT

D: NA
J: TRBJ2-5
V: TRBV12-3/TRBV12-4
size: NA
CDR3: CASSFDGETQYF
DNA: TGTGCCAGCAGTTTTGACGGGGAGACCCAGTACTTC

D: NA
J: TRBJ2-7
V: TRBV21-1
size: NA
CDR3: CASKRGGAGNEQYF
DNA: TGTGCCAGTAAGCGGGGGGGCGCCGGGAACGAGCAGTACTTC

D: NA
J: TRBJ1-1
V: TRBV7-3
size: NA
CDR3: CASSFGTTTEAFF
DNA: TGTGCCAGCAGCTTTGGGACAACCACTGAAGCTTTCTTT

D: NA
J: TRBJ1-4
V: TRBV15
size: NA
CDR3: CATSRNWDQGKDEKLFF
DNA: TGTGCCACCAGCAGAAACTGGGACCAGGGGAAGGATGAAAAACTGTTTTTT

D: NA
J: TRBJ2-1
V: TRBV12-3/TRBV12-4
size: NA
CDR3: CASSLVWHEQFF
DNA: TGTGCCAGCAGTTTAGTATGGCATGAGCAGTTCTTC

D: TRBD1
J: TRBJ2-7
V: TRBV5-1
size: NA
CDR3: CASSLGTGPISYEQYF
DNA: TGCGCCAGCAGCTTGGGGACAGGGCCAATTTCCTACGAGCAGTACTTC

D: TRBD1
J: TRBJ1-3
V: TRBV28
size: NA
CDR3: CASSPQGQGSGNTIYF
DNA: TGTGCCAGCAGTCCCCAGGGACAGGGGAGTGGAAACACCATATATTTT

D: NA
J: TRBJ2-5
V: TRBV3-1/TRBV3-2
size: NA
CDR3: CASSGTSQETQYF
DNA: TGTGCCAGCAGCGGGACTTCTCAAGAGACCCAGTACTTC

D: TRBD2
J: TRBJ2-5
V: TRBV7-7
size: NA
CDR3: CASSLGLTSGREETQYF
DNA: TGTGCTAGCAGCTTAGGCTTGACTAGCGGGAGAGAAGAGACCCAGTACTTC

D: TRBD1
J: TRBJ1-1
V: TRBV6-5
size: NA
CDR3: CASSYSDRALNTEAFF
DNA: TGTGCCAGCAGTTACTCCGACAGGGCTCTGAACACTGAAGCTTTCTTT

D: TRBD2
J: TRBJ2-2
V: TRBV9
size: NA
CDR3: CASSPLREGHTGELFF
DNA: TGTGCCAGCAGCCCCTTGCGGGAGGGCCACACCGGGGAGCTGTTTTTT

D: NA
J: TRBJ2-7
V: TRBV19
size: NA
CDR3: CASMGKGNSYEQYF
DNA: TGTGCCAGTATGGGTAAGGGGAACTCCTACGAGCAGTACTTC

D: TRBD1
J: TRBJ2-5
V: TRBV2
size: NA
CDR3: CASTNRTGYRETQYF
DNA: TGTGCCAGCACCAATAGGACAGGGTATCGGGAGACCCAGTACTTC

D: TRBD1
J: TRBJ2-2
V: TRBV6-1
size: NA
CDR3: CASSGDRVANTGELFF
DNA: TGTGCCAGCAGTGGAGACAGGGTGGCGAACACCGGGGAGCTGTTTTTT

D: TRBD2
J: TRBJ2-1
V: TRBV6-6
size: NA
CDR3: CASTSGTSSEQFF
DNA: TGTGCCAGTACTAGCGGGACATCAAGTGAGCAGTTCTTC